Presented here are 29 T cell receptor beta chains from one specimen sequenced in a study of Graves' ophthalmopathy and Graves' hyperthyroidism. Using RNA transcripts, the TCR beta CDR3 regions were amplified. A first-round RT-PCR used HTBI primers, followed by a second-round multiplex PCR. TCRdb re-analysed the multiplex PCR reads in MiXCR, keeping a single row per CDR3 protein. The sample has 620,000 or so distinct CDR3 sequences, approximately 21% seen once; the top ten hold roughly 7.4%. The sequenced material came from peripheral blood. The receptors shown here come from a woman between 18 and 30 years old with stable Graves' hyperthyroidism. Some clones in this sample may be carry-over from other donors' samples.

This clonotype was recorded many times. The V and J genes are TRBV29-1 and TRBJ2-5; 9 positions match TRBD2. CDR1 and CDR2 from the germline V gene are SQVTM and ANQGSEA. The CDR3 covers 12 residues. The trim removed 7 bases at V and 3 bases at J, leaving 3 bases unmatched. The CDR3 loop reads CSGSGGKETQYF. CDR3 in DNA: TGCAGCGGAAGCGGGGGGAAAGAGACCCAGTACTTC. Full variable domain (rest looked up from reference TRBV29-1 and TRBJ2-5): SAVISQKPSRDICQRGTSLTIQCQVDSQVTMMFWYRQQPGQSLTLIATANQGSEATYESGFVIDKFPISRPNLTFSTLTVSNMSPEDSSIYLCSGSGGKETQYFGPGTRLLVL.

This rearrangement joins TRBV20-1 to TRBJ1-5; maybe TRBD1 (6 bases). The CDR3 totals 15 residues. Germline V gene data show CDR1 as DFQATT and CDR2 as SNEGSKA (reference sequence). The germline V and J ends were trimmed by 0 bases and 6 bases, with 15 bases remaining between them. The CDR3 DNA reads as TGCAGTGCTAGAGATCAACAGGGTGGAACTCAGCCCCAGCATTTT. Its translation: CSARDQQGGTQPQHF.

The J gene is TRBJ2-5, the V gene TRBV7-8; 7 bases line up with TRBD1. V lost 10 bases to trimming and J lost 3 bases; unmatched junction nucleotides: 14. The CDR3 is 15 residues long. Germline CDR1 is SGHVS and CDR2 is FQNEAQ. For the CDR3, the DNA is TGTGCCATCGGGGCTAGCAGGGGGAAGGAAGAGACCCAGTACTTC. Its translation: CAIGASRGKEETQYF.

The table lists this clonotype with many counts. In DNA, the CDR3 is TGTGCCAGCAGTTTAGACCGGACTAGCGGGACCTACGAGCAGTACTTC. This encodes CASSLDRTSGTYEQYF. The rearrangement uses TRBV27 and TRBJ2-7, with TRBD2 matching over 12 bases. Germline V gene lookup returns CDR1 MNHEY and CDR2 SMNVEV (reference sequence). The CDR3 runs to 16 residues. The ends lost 2 bases at V and 2 bases at J; junction bases unmatched: 4.

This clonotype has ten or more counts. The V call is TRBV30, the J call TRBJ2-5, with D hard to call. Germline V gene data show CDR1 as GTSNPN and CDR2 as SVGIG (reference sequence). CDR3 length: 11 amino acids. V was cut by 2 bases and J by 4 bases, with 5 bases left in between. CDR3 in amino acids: CAWSLRETQYF. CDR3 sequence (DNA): TGTGCCTGGAGTCTTCGAGAGACCCAGTACTTC.

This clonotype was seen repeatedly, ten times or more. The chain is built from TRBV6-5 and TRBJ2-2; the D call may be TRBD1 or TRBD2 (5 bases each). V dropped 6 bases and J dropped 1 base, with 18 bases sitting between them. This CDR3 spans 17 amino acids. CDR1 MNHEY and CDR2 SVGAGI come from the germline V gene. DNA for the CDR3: TGTGCCAGCAGCTTAACGTATGGGGGATTGAACACCGGGGAGCTGTTTTTT. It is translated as CASSLTYGGLNTGELFF.

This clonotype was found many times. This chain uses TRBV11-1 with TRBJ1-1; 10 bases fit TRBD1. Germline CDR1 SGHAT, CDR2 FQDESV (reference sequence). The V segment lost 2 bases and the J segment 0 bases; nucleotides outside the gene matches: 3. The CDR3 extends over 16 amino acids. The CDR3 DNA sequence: TGTGCCAGCAGCTTAACGGGGACAGGGGTGAACACTGAAGCTTTCTTT. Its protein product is CASSLTGTGVNTEAFF.

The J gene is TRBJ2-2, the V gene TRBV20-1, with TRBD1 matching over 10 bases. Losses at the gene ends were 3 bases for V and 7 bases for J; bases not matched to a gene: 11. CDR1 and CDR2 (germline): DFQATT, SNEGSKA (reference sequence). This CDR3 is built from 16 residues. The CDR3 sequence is CSASLTGTGDIGELFF. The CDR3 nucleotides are TGCAGTGCTAGCCTCACCGGGACAGGGGACATCGGGGAGCTGTTTTTT.

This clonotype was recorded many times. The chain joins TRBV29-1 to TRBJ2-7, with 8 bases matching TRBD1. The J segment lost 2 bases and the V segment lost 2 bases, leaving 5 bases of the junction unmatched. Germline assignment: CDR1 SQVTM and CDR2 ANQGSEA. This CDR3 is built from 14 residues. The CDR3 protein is CSVEPLQGAYEQYF. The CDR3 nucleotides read TGCAGCGTTGAACCATTACAGGGGGCCTACGAGCAGTACTTC.

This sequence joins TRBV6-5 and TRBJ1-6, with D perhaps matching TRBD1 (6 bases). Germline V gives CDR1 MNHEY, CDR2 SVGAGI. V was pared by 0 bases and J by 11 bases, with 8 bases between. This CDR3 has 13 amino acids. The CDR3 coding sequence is TGTGCCAGCAGTTACTCAGGGGGTGCACCCCTCCACTTT. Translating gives CASSYSGGAPLHF.

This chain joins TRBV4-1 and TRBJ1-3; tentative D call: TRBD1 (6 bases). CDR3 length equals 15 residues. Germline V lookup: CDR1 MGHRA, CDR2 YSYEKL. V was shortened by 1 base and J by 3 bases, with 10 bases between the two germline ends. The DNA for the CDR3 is TGCGCCAGCAGCCAAGGGGGGGCCTTTGGAAACACCATATATTTT. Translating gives CASSQGGAFGNTIYF.

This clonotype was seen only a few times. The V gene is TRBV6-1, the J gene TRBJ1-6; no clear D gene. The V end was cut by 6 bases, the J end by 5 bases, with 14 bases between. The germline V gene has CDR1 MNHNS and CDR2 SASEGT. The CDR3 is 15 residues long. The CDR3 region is CASRAGSLDNSPLHF. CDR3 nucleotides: TGTGCCAGCAGGGCCGGGTCGTTGGATAATTCACCCCTCCACTTT.

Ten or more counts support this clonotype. CDR3: CASSSSQGSYTEAFF. The CDR3 DNA reads as TGTGCCAGCAGCTCATCCCAGGGATCGTACACTGAAGCTTTCTTT. The chain uses TRBV3-1 and TRBJ1-1, with D maybe TRBD1 (5 bases). CDR1 LGHDT and CDR2 YNNKEL come from the germline V gene (reference sequence). V lost 5 bases and J lost 3, with 16 bases in between. The CDR3 totals 15 residues.

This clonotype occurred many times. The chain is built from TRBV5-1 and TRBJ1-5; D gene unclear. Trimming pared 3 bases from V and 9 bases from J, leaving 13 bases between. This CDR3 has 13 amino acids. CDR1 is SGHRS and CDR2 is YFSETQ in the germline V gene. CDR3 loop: CASSWTFGWPQHF. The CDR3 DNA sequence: TGCGCCAGCAGCTGGACGTTTGGGTGGCCCCAGCATTTT.

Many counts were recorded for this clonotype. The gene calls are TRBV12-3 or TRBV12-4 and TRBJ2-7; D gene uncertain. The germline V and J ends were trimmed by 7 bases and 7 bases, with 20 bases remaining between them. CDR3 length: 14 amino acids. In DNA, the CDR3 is TGTGCCAGCACCTCGGGCAACACGGTCGGAGAGCAGTACTTC. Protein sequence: CASTSGNTVGEQYF.

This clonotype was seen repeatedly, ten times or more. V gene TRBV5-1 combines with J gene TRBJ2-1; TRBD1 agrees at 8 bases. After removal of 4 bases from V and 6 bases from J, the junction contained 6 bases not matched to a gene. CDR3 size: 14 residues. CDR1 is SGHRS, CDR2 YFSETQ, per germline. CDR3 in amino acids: CASSLGQGGNEQFF. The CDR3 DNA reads TGCGCCAGCAGCCTCGGACAGGGAGGCAATGAGCAGTTCTTC.

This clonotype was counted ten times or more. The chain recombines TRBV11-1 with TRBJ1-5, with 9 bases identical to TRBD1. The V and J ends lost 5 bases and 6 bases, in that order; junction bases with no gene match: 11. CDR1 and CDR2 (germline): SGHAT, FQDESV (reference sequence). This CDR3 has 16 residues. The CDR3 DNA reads TGTGCCAGCAGCCTAGGGACAGGGAGAGTGGGTCAGCCCCAGCATTTT. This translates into CASSLGTGRVGQPQHF.

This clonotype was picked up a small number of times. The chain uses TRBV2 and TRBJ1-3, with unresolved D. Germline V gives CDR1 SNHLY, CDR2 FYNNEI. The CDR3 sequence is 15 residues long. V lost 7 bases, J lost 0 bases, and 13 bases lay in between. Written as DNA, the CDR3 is TGTGCCAGCACCCTTCGGACCAACTCTGGAAACACCATATATTTT. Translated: CASTLRTNSGNTIYF. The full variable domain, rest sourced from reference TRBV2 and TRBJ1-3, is EPEVTQTPSHQVTQMGQEVILRCVPISNHLYFYWYRQILGQKVEFLVSFYNNEISEKSEIFDDQFSVERPDGSNFTLKIRSTKLEDSAMYFCASTLRTNSGNTIYFGEGSWLTVV.

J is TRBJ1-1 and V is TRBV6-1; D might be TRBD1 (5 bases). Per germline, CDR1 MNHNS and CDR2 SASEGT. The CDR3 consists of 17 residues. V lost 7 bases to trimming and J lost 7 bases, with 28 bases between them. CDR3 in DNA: TGTGCCAGCACCAACCTAAGGGGAAACGGGTTCGGGGGTGAAGCTTTCTTT. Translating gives CASTNLRGNGFGGEAFF.

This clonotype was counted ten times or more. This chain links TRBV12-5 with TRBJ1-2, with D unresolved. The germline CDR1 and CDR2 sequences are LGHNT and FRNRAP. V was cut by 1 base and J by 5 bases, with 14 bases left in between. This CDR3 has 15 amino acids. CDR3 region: CASGLDLPSSYGYTF. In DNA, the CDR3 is TGTGCTAGTGGTTTGGATCTACCTTCGTCTTATGGCTACACCTTC.

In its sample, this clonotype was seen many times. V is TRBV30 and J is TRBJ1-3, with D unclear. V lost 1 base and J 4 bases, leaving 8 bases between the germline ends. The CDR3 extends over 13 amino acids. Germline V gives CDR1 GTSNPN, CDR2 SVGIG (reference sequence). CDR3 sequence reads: CAWSGGRGNTIYF. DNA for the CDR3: TGTGCCTGGAGTGGAGGGCGCGGAAACACCATATATTTT.

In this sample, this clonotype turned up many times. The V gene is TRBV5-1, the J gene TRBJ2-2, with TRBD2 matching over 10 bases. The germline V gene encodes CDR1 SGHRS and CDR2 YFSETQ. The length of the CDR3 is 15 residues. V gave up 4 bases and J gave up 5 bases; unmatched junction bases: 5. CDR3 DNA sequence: TGCGCCAGCAGCCGCGGACTAGCGGATACCGGGGAGCTGTTTTTT. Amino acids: CASSRGLADTGELFF.

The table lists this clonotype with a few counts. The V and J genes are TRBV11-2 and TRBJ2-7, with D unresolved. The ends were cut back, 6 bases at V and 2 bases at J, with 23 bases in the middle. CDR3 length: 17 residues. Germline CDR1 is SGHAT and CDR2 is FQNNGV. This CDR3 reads CASRYTDWVTEAYEQYF. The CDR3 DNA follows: TGTGCCAGCAGGTACACCGATTGGGTTACAGAAGCCTACGAGCAGTACTTC.

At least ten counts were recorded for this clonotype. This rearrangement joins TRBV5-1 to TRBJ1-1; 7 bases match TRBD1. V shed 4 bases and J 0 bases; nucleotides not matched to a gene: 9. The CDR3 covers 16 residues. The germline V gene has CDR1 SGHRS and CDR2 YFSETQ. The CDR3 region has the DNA TGCGCCAGCAGCCAAAGCCAGGGACAGCTGAACACTGAAGCTTTCTTT. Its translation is CASSQSQGQLNTEAFF.

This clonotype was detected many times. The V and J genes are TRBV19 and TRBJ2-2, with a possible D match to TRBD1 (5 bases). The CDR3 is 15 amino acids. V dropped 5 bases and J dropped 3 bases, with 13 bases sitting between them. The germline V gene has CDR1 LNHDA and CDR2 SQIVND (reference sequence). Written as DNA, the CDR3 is TGTGCCAGTAGTGTGCAGGGTGTGTACACCGGGGAGCTGTTTTTT. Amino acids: CASSVQGVYTGELFF.

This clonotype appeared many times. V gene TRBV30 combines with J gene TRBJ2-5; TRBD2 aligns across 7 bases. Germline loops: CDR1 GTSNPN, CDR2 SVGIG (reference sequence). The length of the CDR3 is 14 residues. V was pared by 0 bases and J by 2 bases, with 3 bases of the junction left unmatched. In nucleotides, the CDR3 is TGTGCCTGGAGTGTACGGGGGGTACAAGAGACCCAGTACTTC. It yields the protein CAWSVRGVQETQYF.

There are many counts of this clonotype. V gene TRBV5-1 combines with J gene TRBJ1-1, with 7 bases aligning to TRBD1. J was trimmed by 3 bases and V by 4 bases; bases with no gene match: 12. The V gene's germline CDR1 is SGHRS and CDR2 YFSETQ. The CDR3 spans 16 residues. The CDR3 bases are TGCGCCAGCAGCGATCGACCGGGACAGAGCTACACTGAAGCTTTCTTT. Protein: CASSDRPGQSYTEAFF.

CDR3 bases: TGTGCCAGTAGGGTACTAGGAGGTCACACTGAAGCTTTCTTT. This sequence encodes CASRVLGGHTEAFF. V gene TRBV19 combines with J gene TRBJ1-1, with unresolved D. CDR1 is LNHDA, CDR2 SQIVND, per germline (reference sequence). The CDR3 sequence is 14 residues long. Between the trimmed V and J ends, which lost 6 bases and 3 bases, there was a span of 14 bases. Full variable domain (outside the CDR3, taken from reference TRBV19 and TRBJ1-1): DGGITQSPKYLFRKEGQNVTLSCEQNLNHDAMYWYRQDPGQGLRLIYYSQIVNDFQKGDIAEGYSVSREKKESFPLTVTSAQKNPTAFYLCASRVLGGHTEAFFGQGTRLTVV.

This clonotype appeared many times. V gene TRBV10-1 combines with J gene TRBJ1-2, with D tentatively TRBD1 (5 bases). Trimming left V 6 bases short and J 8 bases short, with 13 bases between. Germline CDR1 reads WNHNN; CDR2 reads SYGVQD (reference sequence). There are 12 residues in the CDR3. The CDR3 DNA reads TGCGCCAGCAGCCAAGACAGAATCGGCTACACCTTC. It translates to CASSQDRIGYTF.